This T cell receptor beta chain appears in the sequencing data of a study of T cells in Graves' hyperthyroidism and ophthalmopathy. Findings and limits, study-wide: Progression to ophthalmopathy was predicted a median of 6.5 months early. Researchers report that a 13 V-J model separated ophthalmopathy from stable hyperthyroidism. Blood also contained most expanded thyroid clonotypes above 0.001.

Active moderate-to-severe ophthalmopathy, Clinical Activity Score at least 3, NOSPECS at least 4, under 3 months' duration. CDR3 size: 14 residues. V was clipped by 5 bases and J by 12 bases; unmatched bases: 13. Germline assignment: CDR1 DFQATT and CDR2 SNEGSKA (reference sequence). This clonotype showed up many times. Its antigen is still unknown. RNA transcripts provided the source from which TCR beta CDR3 regions were amplified. The HTBI primer set served for first-round RT-PCR of the TCR CDR3. TCRdb itself ran the multiplex PCR reads through MiXCR, one entry per CDR3 protein. This table holds a few hundred thousand distinct CDR3 sequences, approximately 23% found once.

The chain joins TRBV20-1 to TRBJ2-1; 10 bases are shared with TRBD2. This sequence was found in a woman in her 70s with Graves' ophthalmopathy. The sample consisted of blood. CDR3 protein: CSASGTSVSVRQFF. CDR3 sequence (DNA): TGCAGTGCTTCCGGGACTAGCGTTTCTGTTAGGCAGTTCTTC.